Below are 25 T cell receptor beta chains sequenced from a single sample in a study of response to subunit inactivated influenza vaccine. TCRdb recomputed calls from the RT-PCR reads with MiXCR, one row per CDR3 protein. The sample yields roughly 790,000 distinct CDR3 sequences, around 20% seen once. Sequenced material: PBMCs from blood, taken more than 4 days after vaccination. The receptors here all came from a man aged 50 to 60 who received an inactivated influenza vaccine.

The chain combines TRBV7-2 with TRBJ2-4; D perhaps matches TRBD1 (6 bases). V was trimmed by 2 bases and J by 4 bases, leaving 9 bases between them. The CDR3 is 14 amino acids. The germline CDR1 and CDR2 sequences are SGHTA and FQGNSA. The DNA for the CDR3 is TGTGCCAGCAGCTTACGGACAGAAAAAAACATTCAGTACTTC. Translation: CASSLRTEKNIQYF.

This clonotype was seen repeatedly, ten times or more. Sequence at one end of the junction differs from germline and may be a read error. The chain recombines TRBV5-1 with TRBJ1-1, with D possibly being TRBD1 (6 bases). From germline, CDR1 is SGHRS and CDR2 YFSETQ. The CDR3 length is 14 residues. The CDR3 sequence: CASSPQGGGTEAFF. The CDR3 nucleotides are TGTGCCAGCAGCCCGCAGGGAGGGGGCACTGAAGCTTTCTTT. Full variable domain (remainder filled in from reference TRBV5-1 and TRBJ1-1): KAGVTQTPRYLIKTRGQQVTLSCSPISGHRSVSWYQQTPGQGLQFLFEYFSETQRNKGNFPGRFSGRQFSNSRSEMNVSTLELGDSALYLCASSPQGGGTEAFFGQGTRLTVV.

The rearrangement joins TRBV10-3 to TRBJ1-1, with D uncertain. CDR1 ENHRY and CDR2 SYGVKD come from the germline V gene. V lost 4 bases and J lost 2, with 5 bases in between. The CDR3 is 12 amino acids. CDR3 coding DNA: TGTGCCATCAGTGCTGAAAACACTGAAGCTTTCTTT. This codes for CAISAENTEAFF.

The chain employs TRBV28 and TRBJ1-1; no definite D call. From germline, CDR1 is MDHEN and CDR2 SYDVKM. V gave up 8 bases and J gave up 3 bases, with 10 bases separating them. The CDR3 is 12 amino acids. CDR3 nucleotides: TGTGCCAGCTGGTCGTCGCACACTGAAGCTTTCTTT. This encodes CASWSSHTEAFF.

The chain carries TRBV5-5 and TRBJ1-5; weak D call: TRBD1 (6 bases). Germline loops: CDR1 SGHKS, CDR2 YYEKEE (reference sequence). The V end was cut by 1 base, the J end by 2 bases, with 10 bases between. CDR3 size: 15 residues. The CDR3 is CASSLSGGRNQPQHF. Written as DNA, the CDR3 is TGTGCCAGCAGCTTGTCTGGGGGGCGCAATCAGCCCCAGCATTTT.

The V call is TRBV12-3 or TRBV12-4, the J call TRBJ2-2; TRBD2 matches 9 bases. CDR3 length: 14 amino acids. With V trimmed by 4 bases and J by 6 bases, 3 bases remained unmatched. For the CDR3, the DNA is TGTGCCAGCAGTTCCGGGACTAGCTCCGGGGAGCTGTTTTTT. Residues: CASSSGTSSGELFF.

This clonotype was counted only a few times. The rearrangement joins TRBV7-8 to TRBJ2-2, with 9 nucleotides matching TRBD1. CDR3 size: 15 residues. Germline V lookup: CDR1 SGHVS, CDR2 FQNEAQ. Losses at the gene ends were 5 bases for V and 6 bases for J; bases not matched to a gene: 7. This chain's CDR3 is CASSDRTGEAGELFF. Written as DNA, the CDR3 is TGTGCCAGCAGCGACCGGACAGGGGAAGCCGGGGAGCTGTTTTTT.

This clonotype was found a few times. This sequence joins TRBV20-1 and TRBJ2-3; 8 nucleotides line up with TRBD2. Trimming at V came to 6 bases and at J to 4 bases, leaving 15 bases not matched to a gene. Germline CDR1 DFQATT, CDR2 SNEGSKA (reference sequence). The CDR3 runs 16 residues. The CDR3 loop is CSALSGISGRADTQYF. CDR3 DNA: TGCAGTGCCCTTAGTGGGATCAGCGGGAGAGCAGATACGCAGTATTTT.

This clonotype appeared a few times. The chain uses TRBV6-5 and TRBJ2-5, with 8 bases lining up with TRBD1. With V trimmed by 0 bases and J by 2 bases, 2 bases remained unmatched. This CDR3 region has 15 residues. Germline CDR1 MNHEY, CDR2 SVGAGI. The CDR3 here is CASSYSQGAQETQYF. CDR3 nucleotides: TGTGCCAGCAGTTACTCTCAGGGGGCGCAAGAGACCCAGTACTTC.

This clonotype was detected only a few times. V usage is TRBV20-1 and J usage is TRBJ2-1, with 8 bases lining up with TRBD2. The CDR3 is made up of 16 amino acids. Germline V gives CDR1 DFQATT, CDR2 SNEGSKA (reference sequence). The trim removed 6 bases at V and 7 bases at J, leaving 17 bases unmatched. CDR3 DNA: TGCAGTGCGGCACACCCCCGGGGGGGCGTCTCAAATGAGCAGTTCTTC. It codes for CSAAHPRGGVSNEQFF.

This chain uses TRBV4-2 with TRBJ2-1; 12 positions match TRBD1. V lost 2 bases, J lost 8 bases, and 10 bases stayed unmatched. Germline V gene sequence: CDR1 LGHNA, CDR2 YNFKEQ. This CDR3 comprises 17 residues. The CDR3 spells CASSQHPGQGASDEQFF. The CDR3 DNA is TGTGCCAGCAGCCAACACCCGGGACAGGGGGCTTCGGATGAGCAGTTCTTC.

This clonotype was seen a handful of times. This chain uses TRBV5-6 with TRBJ2-3; 8 bases match TRBD1. The junction had 8 bases not matched to a gene; V was cut back by 5 bases and J by 3 bases. CDR3 length equals 15 residues. The germline V gene encodes CDR1 SGHDT and CDR2 YYEEEE. The CDR3 loop reads CASSRTGLDTDTQYF. CDR3 sequence (DNA): TGTGCCAGCAGTCGGACAGGGTTGGATACAGATACGCAGTATTTT.

This clonotype was picked up a small number of times. V is TRBV12-3 or TRBV12-4 and J is TRBJ2-3; 9 bases are shared with TRBD2. CDR3 size: 18 residues. Trimming cost V 3 bases and J 2 bases; bases outside gene matches: 12. The CDR3 nucleotides read TGTGCCAGCAGTTTTTCCCCTCAACTAGCGGGCCCCACAGATACGCAGTATTTT. Translation gives CASSFSPQLAGPTDTQYF.

The rearrangement joins TRBV7-2 to TRBJ2-3; no clear D gene. CDR3 size: 16 residues. Trimming pared 6 bases from V and 1 base from J, leaving 17 bases between. CDR1 and CDR2 from the germline V gene are SGHTA and FQGNSA. CDR3 residues: CASSLDRAEGTDTQYF. Written as DNA, the CDR3 is TGTGCCAGCAGTCTAGATAGGGCAGAAGGCACAGATACGCAGTATTTT.

This clonotype has more than one count but fewer than ten. V usage is TRBV5-1 and J usage is TRBJ1-2; 10 nucleotides match TRBD1. The V gene end was trimmed by 2 bases and the J gene end by 5 bases; junction bases not matched to a gene: 6. The CDR3 totals 15 residues. Per the germline V gene, CDR1 is SGHRS and CDR2 is YFSETQ. The CDR3 region is CASSFGAGQGYGYTF. The CDR3 DNA reads TGCGCCAGCAGCTTCGGGGCGGGACAGGGGTATGGCTACACCTTC.

The gene calls are TRBV11-2 and TRBJ1-1; no firm D call. V was clipped by 0 bases and J by 2 bases, with 16 bases between them. Germline V gene sequence: CDR1 SGHAT, CDR2 FQNNGV. CDR3 length equals 17 residues. CDR3 bases: TGTGCCAGCAGCTTAGAAGGGCGACAACGGGTTAACACTGAAGCTTTCTTT. Its translation: CASSLEGRQRVNTEAFF.

The sample holds a few counts of this clonotype. The chain combines TRBV28 with TRBJ1-3; D ambiguous. Germline CDR1 is MDHEN and CDR2 is SYDVKM. The CDR3 is made up of 17 amino acids. V was cut by 4 bases and J by 4 bases, with 20 bases left in between. CDR3 loop: CASSSSSPVGTGNTIYF. The CDR3 DNA reads TGTGCCAGCAGTTCTTCTTCTCCCGTGGGCACAGGAAACACCATATATTTT.

The chain couples TRBV7-3 to TRBJ2-1; 14 nucleotides match TRBD2. The V and J ends lost 4 bases and 10 bases, in that order; junction bases with no gene match: 6. Germline-derived CDR1 and CDR2 are SGHTA and FQGTGA. The CDR3 loop spans 15 amino acids. In DNA form, the CDR3 reads TGTGCCAGCAGCTCGGGACTAGCGGGAGATCGGGAGCAGTTCTTC. It translates to CASSSGLAGDREQFF.

The chain combines TRBV30 with TRBJ1-5; 8 positions agree with TRBD1. CDR3 size: 15 residues. J gave up 7 bases and V 2 bases, and 10 bases lay outside the gene matches. From germline, CDR1 is GTSNPN and CDR2 SVGIG (reference sequence). For the CDR3, the DNA is TGTGCCTGGAGTTCACCTGGACAGGGAGGACAGCCCCAGCATTTT. It is translated as CAWSSPGQGGQPQHF.

J is TRBJ2-7 and V is TRBV2; TRBD2 aligns across 7 bases. From germline, CDR1 is SNHLY and CDR2 FYNNEI. The trim removed 5 bases at V and 3 bases at J, leaving 10 bases unmatched. CDR3 length equals 15 residues. The CDR3 loop is CASSIQRGGFYEQYF. The CDR3 region has the DNA TGTGCCAGCAGTATACAAAGGGGAGGGTTCTACGAGCAGTACTTC.

Of note for this clonotype: Germline is not matched at one junction end, which may reflect a read error. J is TRBJ2-7 and V is TRBV9; 8 positions match TRBD1. CDR3 size: 15 residues. CDR1 is SGDLS and CDR2 is YYNGEE in the germline V gene. The CDR3 nucleotides are TGTGCCAGCAGCGTAGACCCCCGCCGAGGACAGGGTCTAGACTTC. Protein product: CASSVDPRRGQGLDF.

The chain recombines TRBV9 with TRBJ2-3; 12 nucleotides agree with TRBD1. J lost 1 base, V lost 0 bases, and 6 bases had no gene match. This CDR3 comprises 18 residues. Germline CDR1 is SGDLS and CDR2 is YYNGEE. The CDR3 spells CASSVEGTGGAGTDTQYF. The DNA for the CDR3 is TGTGCCAGCAGCGTAGAAGGGACAGGGGGCGCGGGCACAGATACGCAGTATTTT.

This clonotype came up a few times. This chain uses TRBV7-3 with TRBJ2-5; unclear D gene. Looked up from germline, CDR1 is SGHTA and CDR2 is FQGTGA. This CDR3 is built from 12 residues. Trimming removed 5 bases at V and 4 bases at J, with 8 bases between. DNA of the CDR3: TGTGCCAGCAGCAACCCCGGAGAGACCCAGTACTTC. Translating gives CASSNPGETQYF.

The V call is TRBV29-1, the J call TRBJ1-1; D is uncertain. The CDR3 totals 11 residues. The germline gives CDR1 SQVTM, CDR2 ANQGSEA. V shed 5 bases and J shed 2 bases, with 6 bases lying between them. CDR3 DNA: TGCAGCGTTCCAGGAAACACTGAAGCTTTCTTT. Its translation is CSVPGNTEAFF.

V gene TRBV30 combines with J gene TRBJ2-3; no clear D gene. Germline V lookup: CDR1 GTSNPN, CDR2 SVGIG (reference sequence). Trimming took 4 bases from V and 0 from J, leaving 17 bases between them. There are 16 residues in the CDR3. In DNA form, the CDR3 reads TGTGCCTGGACGGTTGGCTTGCAACCTAGCACAGATACGCAGTATTTT. Translating gives CAWTVGLQPSTDTQYF. The full variable domain, its missing parts supplied by reference TRBV30 and TRBJ2-3, is SQTIHQWPATLVQPVGSPLSLECTVEGTSNPNLYWYRQAAGRGLQLLFYSVGIGQISSEVPQNLSASRPQDRQFILSSKKLLLSDSGFYLCAWTVGLQPSTDTQYFGPGTRLTVL.